The next 2 T cell receptor beta chains were all read from a single sample in a study of OX40 agonist ivuxolimab in advanced cancers. Repertoires were generated with immunoSEQ multiplex PCR, while TCRdb's copy carries only in-frame clones and drops some. This table has about 160,000 clones, 90% to 95% appearing once. The material sequenced was CD4+ or CD8+ T cells sorted from blood, taken in a trial of the OX40 agonist ivuxolimab. Receptors were obtained from an adult with an advanced solid tumor such as melanoma, head and neck, liver or kidney cancer.

The V and J genes are TRBV11-3 and TRBJ1-1; 11 bases line up with TRBD1. CDR1 and CDR2 from the germline V gene are SGHNT and YENEEA. V shed 5 bases, J shed 1 base, and the junction held 3 bases outside the gene matches. CDR3 length: 15 residues. DNA for the CDR3: TGTGCCAGCAGCCCGGGACAGGGGGGGAACACTGAAGCTTTCTTT. This sequence encodes CASSPGQGGNTEAFF.

V and J are TRBV7-2 and TRBJ1-4, with D tentatively TRBD1 (5 bases). Deletions cut 5 bases from V and 3 bases from J, with 13 bases between. This CDR3 is 15 amino acids long. CDR1 and CDR2 (germline): SGHTA, FQGNSA. The CDR3 DNA reads TGTGCCAGCAGCGTAGGAGGGGTGGCTAATGAAAAACTGTTTTTT. Protein sequence: CASSVGGVANEKLFF.